This T cell receptor (beta chain) was sequenced during a study of blood T cell repertoires in COVID-19. Study background: COVID-19 samples collected from the United States, Italy and Spain covered acute and convalescent phases. PBMCs, B-cell-depleted T cells, or T cells provided the cDNA or gDNA that made up the material.

The germline gives CDR1 LNHNV, CDR2 YYDKDF (reference sequence). J lost 2 bases, V lost 0 bases, and 4 bases had no gene match. The CDR3 is 17 amino acids. Original handling: Reference gene primer amplification gave estimated nucleated cell counts. TCRdb keeps only in-frame clones here, not all; method: immunoSEQ multiplex PCR. V and J calls and clone size are copied from that table; D and trimming were computed from the DNA. This sample has 45,000 to 50,000 clones; 85% to 90% occur once, and the top ten carry under 7%. The TCR sequence derives from a woman aged 55-70 years with acute or convalescent COVID-19. The sample comprised peripheral blood. V is TRBV15 and J is TRBJ2-5, with 12 bases identical to TRBD2. CDR3 sequence reads: CATSREGLAGGQETQYF. The DNA of the CDR3 is TGTGCCACCAGCAGAGAAGGGCTAGCGGGAGGGCAAGAGACCCAGTACTTC.